The 27 T cell receptor beta chains presented below share a single source sample, sequenced in a study of cytomegalovirus exposure and HLA in healthy donors. The PCR made use of 60 Vbeta and 13 Jbeta primers. This table comes from immunoSEQ multiplex PCR, and its TCRdb copy is limited to in-frame clones, with some not included. The sample contains around 130,000 clones, 75% to 85% of which appear only once. The sequenced material came from PBMCs. These receptors all stem from a man aged 30 to 39 in good health and CMV-seronegative.

The rearrangement links TRBV5-1 to TRBJ2-7; 7 bases are shared with TRBD1. Trimming took 0 bases from V and 4 from J; bases not matched to a gene: 7. The CDR3 has 15 residues. Germline CDR1 is SGHRS and CDR2 is YFSETQ. CDR3 coding DNA: TGCGCCAGCAGCTTGGGGACAGGACCTATATACGAGCAGTACTTC. It yields the protein CASSLGTGPIYEQYF.

The genes are TRBV18 and TRBJ2-2; TRBD1 matches at 7 bases. J gave up 4 bases and V 2 bases, and 4 bases lay outside the gene matches. Germline V CDR1 and CDR2: KGHSH, LQKENI. The CDR3 loop spans 15 amino acids. The DNA of the CDR3 is TGTGCCAGCTCACCAAGACAGGGACCCACCGGGGAGCTGTTTTTT. Encoded protein: CASSPRQGPTGELFF.

V gene TRBV4-3 combines with J gene TRBJ2-2; 9 bases are shared with TRBD2. CDR3 size: 16 residues. The germline V gene encodes CDR1 LGHNA and CDR2 YSLEER. Trimming removed 1 base from V and 7 bases from J; junction bases left unmatched: 7. The CDR3 reads CASSQASGRKVGELFF. CDR3 nucleotides: TGCGCCAGCAGCCAAGCCAGCGGGAGGAAAGTCGGGGAGCTGTTTTTT.

The sample holds a few counts of this clone. The chain recombines TRBV4-1 with TRBJ2-7; 12 bases are a match to TRBD2. Trimming took 6 bases from V and 4 from J; bases not matched to a gene: 10. CDR3 length equals 16 residues. The germline CDR1 and CDR2 sequences are MGHRA and YSYEKL. The CDR3 nucleotides read TGCGCCAGCAGTCTTCTTAAGACTAGCGGGAGTTACGAGCAGTACTTC. This encodes CASSLLKTSGSYEQYF.

This chain's CDR3 is CASGWGQPSTDTQYF. The CDR3 DNA reads as TGTGCTAGTGGTTGGGGACAGCCTAGCACAGATACGCAGTATTTT. The V and J genes are TRBV12-5 and TRBJ2-3, with TRBD1 identical over 7 bases. Germline assignment: CDR1 LGHNT and CDR2 FRNRAP. The CDR3 is 15 residues long. The V gene end was trimmed by 4 bases and the J gene end by 0 bases; junction bases not matched to a gene: 4.

In this sample, this clone turned up once. V gene TRBV5-1 combines with J gene TRBJ2-1, with a possible D match to TRBD2 (6 bases). Trimming removed 4 bases from V and 5 bases from J, with 13 bases in between. This CDR3 has 14 residues. Per germline, CDR1 SGHRS and CDR2 YFSETQ. Here the CDR3 DNA reads TGCGCCAGCAGCCCCCGGGACTGGAACAATGAGCAGTTCTTC. Its protein is CASSPRDWNNEQFF.

The genes are TRBV7-9 and TRBJ1-5, with 9 bases fitting TRBD1. V was pared by 5 bases and J by 10 bases, with 9 bases of the junction left unmatched. Per the germline V gene, CDR1 is SEHNR and CDR2 is FQNEAQ (reference sequence). The CDR3 covers 14 residues. The CDR3 sequence: CASSLGGQGIPQHF. The DNA of the CDR3 is TGTGCCAGCAGCCTAGGGGGACAGGGAATCCCCCAGCATTTT.

This sequence joins TRBV4-3 and TRBJ2-3, with TRBD2 matching over 8 bases. Trimming cost V 0 bases and J 4 bases; bases outside gene matches: 9. In germline, CDR1 is LGHNA, CDR2 YSLEER. The CDR3 runs 17 residues. The CDR3 DNA follows: TGCGCCAGCAGCCAAGAAAGGATTCGAGCGGGAGCAGATACGCAGTATTTT. Amino acids: CASSQERIRAGADTQYF.

This chain uses TRBV29-1 with TRBJ2-1, with D perhaps TRBD1 (5 bases). The V gene's germline CDR1 is SQVTM and CDR2 ANQGSEA. The CDR3 is made up of 13 amino acids. The ends were cut back, 5 bases at V and 12 bases at J, with 20 bases in the middle. The CDR3 loop reads CSVRGVEMPGQFF. The CDR3 bases are TGCAGCGTTAGGGGCGTGGAAATGCCGGGGCAGTTCTTC.

This clone has a single count. The chain joins TRBV5-5 to TRBJ1-1; the match to TRBD1 covers 8 bases. CDR1 and CDR2 (germline): SGHKS, YYEKEE (reference sequence). The junction had 8 bases not matched to a gene; V was cut back by 4 bases and J by 9 bases. The CDR3 covers 13 residues. The CDR3 is CASSTNRGGQAFF. The CDR3 coding sequence is TGTGCCAGCAGCACTAACAGGGGGGGGCAAGCTTTCTTT.

The chain couples TRBV19 to TRBJ2-3; 7 nucleotides align to TRBD2. CDR1 is LNHDA and CDR2 is SQIVND in the germline V gene (reference sequence). The CDR3 consists of 15 residues. V lost 3 bases, J lost 2 bases, and 5 bases stayed unmatched. CDR3 coding DNA: TGTGCCAGTAGTATCGGCGGGAGCTTCACAGATACGCAGTATTTT. This gives the protein CASSIGGSFTDTQYF.

This chain joins TRBV5-6 and TRBJ1-5, with TRBD1 matching 7 bases. This CDR3 region has 13 residues. The trim removed 4 bases at V and 6 bases at J, leaving 4 bases unmatched. Germline assignment: CDR1 SGHDT and CDR2 YYEEEE. DNA for the CDR3: TGTGCCAGCAGCATCACAGGGGTTCAGCCCCAGCATTTT. Its translation: CASSITGVQPQHF.

This chain connects TRBV19 to TRBJ2-7, with no clear D. Trimming left V 1 base short and J 2 bases short, with 6 bases between. Germline CDR1 reads LNHDA; CDR2 reads SQIVND (reference sequence). CDR3 size: 13 residues. In DNA, the CDR3 is TGTGCCAGTAGTATAGGGGCCACCTACGAGCAGTACTTC. Amino acid sequence: CASSIGATYEQYF.

The V call is TRBV29-1, the J call TRBJ2-7; TRBD1 matches at 8 bases. Unmatched junction bases numbered 8, after V lost 1 base and J lost 6 bases. The germline gives CDR1 SQVTM, CDR2 ANQGSEA. The CDR3 runs to 14 residues. The CDR3 region is CSVEGGQGSVEQYF. CDR3 nucleotides: TGCAGCGTTGAAGGTGGACAGGGTTCAGTCGAGCAGTACTTC.

The rearrangement uses TRBV27 and TRBJ1-1; the D is unclear. V dropped 6 bases and J dropped 5 bases, with 16 bases sitting between them. Looked up from germline, CDR1 is MNHEY and CDR2 is SMNVEV (reference sequence). The CDR3 consists of 14 residues. The CDR3 bases are TGTGCCAGCAGATCGACCCCCCTAGGAACTGAAGCTTTCTTT. Protein product: CASRSTPLGTEAFF.

This chain uses TRBV7-9 with TRBJ2-7; the D gene is possibly TRBD2 (6 bases). With 5 bases removed from V and 4 bases from J, the gap between germline ends came to 9 bases. Germline assignment: CDR1 SEHNR and CDR2 FQNEAQ (reference sequence). This CDR3 spans 12 amino acids. The CDR3 nucleotides are TGTGCCAGCAGCGGGGACTCGTACGAGCAGTACTTC. Its protein product is CASSGDSYEQYF.

This clone was seen once. The gene calls are TRBV5-1 and TRBJ2-3; TRBD1 is a possible D gene (6 bases). Germline V gene data show CDR1 as SGHRS and CDR2 as YFSETQ. The CDR3 has 15 residues. Deletions cut 5 bases from V and 3 bases from J, with 16 bases between. The CDR3: CASSPGTHLTDTQYF. CDR3 nucleotides: TGCGCCAGCAGTCCCGGGACACACCTAACAGATACGCAGTATTTT.

This rearrangement joins TRBV4-2 to TRBJ2-1; tentatively, D is TRBD2 (6 bases). Germline assignment: CDR1 LGHNA and CDR2 YNFKEQ. The V end was cut by 3 bases, the J end by 4 bases, with 19 bases between. The CDR3 is made up of 17 amino acids. CDR3 region: CASSHFFGAGRYNEQFF. The CDR3 coding sequence is TGTGCCAGCAGCCATTTCTTCGGTGCGGGAAGGTACAATGAGCAGTTCTTC.

J is TRBJ2-4 and V is TRBV30; TRBD1 might be the D (5 bases). V was pared by 4 bases and J by 8 bases, with 12 bases between. The CDR3 is 12 amino acids. CDR1 and CDR2 (germline): GTSNPN, SVGIG (reference sequence). CDR3 sequence (DNA): TGTGCCTGGAAAGCCTTAGGGGACATTCAGTACTTC. It encodes CAWKALGDIQYF.

The sample holds a few counts of this clone. This chain joins TRBV5-1 and TRBJ2-1; 7 nucleotides align to TRBD2. Germline assignment: CDR1 SGHRS and CDR2 YFSETQ. The CDR3 is made up of 15 amino acids. Trimming took 4 bases from V and 5 from J; bases not matched to a gene: 9. Here the CDR3 reads CASSTEAGTHNEQFF. The CDR3 DNA follows: TGCGCCAGCAGCACTGAAGCGGGGACCCACAATGAGCAGTTCTTC.

V gene TRBV7-2 combines with J gene TRBJ1-1; D not resolved. The CDR3 spans 14 residues. The germline CDR1 and CDR2 sequences are SGHTA and FQGNSA. V lost 6 bases and J 3 bases, leaving 14 bases between the germline ends. CDR3: CASSPPHPDTEAFF. DNA of the CDR3: TGTGCCAGCAGTCCCCCCCACCCAGACACTGAAGCTTTCTTT.

The chain has TRBV11-2 and TRBJ2-2; TRBD2 aligns across 13 bases. Germline CDR1 reads SGHAT; CDR2 reads FQNNGV. This CDR3 is built from 19 residues. J gave up 2 bases and V 5 bases, and 11 bases lay outside the gene matches. The CDR3 region is CASSRFGTGLAGNTGELFF. The DNA for the CDR3 is TGTGCCAGCAGCCGCTTTGGGACGGGACTAGCGGGAAACACCGGGGAGCTGTTTTTT. Looking up the rest from reference TRBV11-2 and TRBJ2-2 gives the full variable domain: EAGVAQSPRYKIIEKRQSVAFWCNPISGHATLYWYQQILGQGPKLLIQFQNNGVVDDSQLPKDRFSAERLKGVDSTLKIQPAKLEDSAVYLCASSRFGTGLAGNTGELFFGEGSRLTVL.

The chain couples TRBV5-4 to TRBJ1-5, with TRBD1 matching 7 bases. The CDR3 contains 14 residues. The germline CDR1 and CDR2 sequences are SGHNT and YYREEE (reference sequence). With V trimmed by 4 bases and J by 7 bases, 8 bases remained unmatched. CDR3 nucleotides: TGTGCCAGCAGCGTCGACAGGGACGCGCAGCCCCAGCATTTT. This gives the protein CASSVDRDAQPQHF.

The chain combines TRBV5-1 with TRBJ2-3, with 9 bases matching TRBD1. The germline V gene has CDR1 SGHRS and CDR2 YFSETQ. With 4 bases clipped from V and 3 bases from J, the junction kept 9 bases outside the gene matches. The CDR3 runs to 16 residues. The CDR3 DNA reads TGCGCCAGCAGCCAGAGTCCCGGGACAGGGACAGATACGCAGTATTTT. Amino acids: CASSQSPGTGTDTQYF.

Notes on this clone: The junction differs from germline at one of its ends, possibly a read error. The sample holds other DNA sequences that translate to the same CDR3. V and J are TRBV5-6 and TRBJ2-7, with D possibly being TRBD1 (5 bases). The CDR3 length is 14 residues. CDR1 and CDR2 from the germline V gene are SGHDT and YYEEEE. This CDR3 reads CASSAPDSNYEQYF. The CDR3 nucleotides read TGTGCCAGCAGCGCCCCAGACAGCAACTACGAGCAGTACTTT.

CDR3 in amino acids: CASSYAGINSPLHF. The DNA for the CDR3 is TGTGCCAGCAGTTACGCAGGGATTAATTCACCCCTCCACTTT. The chain carries TRBV6-6 and TRBJ1-6, with a possible D match to TRBD1 (5 bases). CDR3 length equals 14 residues. Germline CDR1 and CDR2: MNHNY and SVGAGI (reference sequence). The V and J ends lost 2 bases and 6 bases respectively, with 8 bases between them.

The V gene is TRBV2, the J gene TRBJ1-4, with 9 bases aligning to TRBD1. The CDR3 length is 14 residues. From germline, CDR1 is SNHLY and CDR2 FYNNEI. The trim removed 7 bases at V and 2 bases at J, leaving 2 bases unmatched. The CDR3 spells CASIQGATNEKLFF. The CDR3 DNA sequence: TGTGCCAGCATACAGGGGGCCACTAATGAAAAACTGTTTTTT.